The sequence of this T cell receptor beta chain was determined in a study of radiotherapy plus CTLA-4 blockade in lung cancer. Study-wide context: Among all patients, about 19% showed objective responses, while about 30% had disease control.

Method: immunoSEQ multiplex PCR; TCRdb's copy keeps in-frame clones and lacks some. The sample holds 40,000 to 50,000 clones, approximately 73% seen once. On this clone itself: Its antigen is currently unknown.

Broader study findings: In blood, early T cell clone dynamics reportedly predicted response best, together with interferon-beta. After treatment with radiotherapy plus ipilimumab, TCR clones that came from the tumor expanded in blood.

J gave up 2 bases and V 5 bases, and 7 bases lay outside the gene matches. Germline-derived CDR1 and CDR2 are SGHRS and YFSETQ. CDR3 length equals 14 residues. This TCR came from a human donor with non-small cell lung cancer who had a complete response to radiotherapy plus ipilimumab. The sequenced sample was peripheral blood, obtained from a patient treated with radiotherapy plus ipilimumab. The J gene is TRBJ2-7, the V gene TRBV5-1; 7 nucleotides agree with TRBD1. CDR3 amino acids: CASRVGTVTYEQYF. CDR3 DNA sequence: TGCGCCAGCAGGGTTGGGACAGTAACCTACGAGCAGTACTTC. The full variable domain, in which reference TRBV5-1 and TRBJ2-7 provide the parts outside the CDR3, is KAGVTQTPRYLIKTRGQQVTLSCSPISGHRSVSWYQQTPGQGLQFLFEYFSETQRNKGNFPGRFSGRQFSNSRSEMNVSTLELGDSALYLCASRVGTVTYEQYFGPGTRLTVT.